The 8 T cell receptor beta chains below all came from one sample that was sequenced in a study of human T cells and chemical hapten exposure. Time point denoted: healthy volunteer bleed at 6 weeks. Extraction yielded total RNA from whole blood (unfractionated). TCRdb processed the RACE reads anew with MiXCR; each CDR3 protein has one entry. The sample contains some 65,000 distinct CDR3 sequences, approximately 6.5% of which appear only once. Input material: whole blood. The receptors originated from a female donor in good health. Some clones in this sample may be carry-over from other donors' samples.

The V and J genes are TRBV5-1 and TRBJ1-1, with TRBD1 matching 9 bases. Trimming at V came to 0 bases and at J to 5 bases, leaving 2 bases not matched to a gene. Looked up from germline, CDR1 is SGHRS and CDR2 is YFSETQ. The CDR3 totals 14 residues. Here the CDR3 reads CASSLDRGLTEAFF. The CDR3 coding sequence is TGCGCCAGCAGCTTGGACAGGGGGCTTACTGAAGCTTTCTTT.

V is TRBV7-8 and J is TRBJ2-3; 7 bases align to TRBD2. Trimming at V came to 5 bases and at J to 4 bases, leaving 6 bases not matched to a gene. CDR1 is SGHVS, CDR2 FQNEAQ, per germline. The CDR3 is 14 residues long. The CDR3 coding sequence is TGTGCCAGCAGCCCAGCGGGGCTGTCAGATACGCAGTATTTT. Amino acid sequence: CASSPAGLSDTQYF.

This clonotype was picked up many times. The chain has TRBV10-3 and TRBJ1-4; a weak D match, TRBD1 (6 bases). The germline V gene has CDR1 ENHRY and CDR2 SYGVKD. The CDR3 has 13 residues. The V end lost 10 bases, the J end lost 8 bases, and 17 bases lay between the germline ends. The CDR3 loop reads CATGGTWREKLFF. In DNA, the CDR3 is TGTGCCACCGGGGGCACTTGGCGAGAAAAACTGTTTTTT.

This clonotype was counted many times. J is TRBJ2-7 and V is TRBV7-2; TRBD2 matches 8 bases. The germline V gene has CDR1 SGHTA and CDR2 FQGNSA. The ends lost 5 bases at V and 0 bases at J; junction bases unmatched: 15. This CDR3 contains 18 residues. DNA of the CDR3: TGTGCCAGCAGCCTTAGGGAGTCTAGCGGGCGCCGCTCCTACGAGCAGTACTTC. The encoded protein is CASSLRESSGRRSYEQYF.

This clonotype was detected ten times or more. The chain uses TRBV6-2 or TRBV6-3 and TRBJ2-7; TRBD2 matches 12 bases. V was clipped by 5 bases and J by 2 bases; unmatched bases: 13. The CDR3 is 18 amino acids. Germline V lookup: CDR1 MNHEY, CDR2 SVGEGT. In DNA form, the CDR3 reads TGTGCCAGCAGTCCCCAAGGACTAGCGGGATTTGGGGCCTACGAGCAGTACTTC. This gives the protein CASSPQGLAGFGAYEQYF.

This clonotype was seen repeatedly, ten times or more. This rearrangement joins TRBV4-1 to TRBJ2-5; 11 bases map to TRBD2. CDR1 and CDR2 from the germline V gene are MGHRA and YSYEKL. CDR3 size: 16 residues. The ends lost 0 bases at V and 6 bases at J; junction bases unmatched: 6. CDR3 sequence (DNA): TGCGCCAGCAGCCAAGATTCCCTAGCGGGAGGAAAGACCCAGTACTTC. It encodes CASSQDSLAGGKTQYF.

About this clonotype itself: One junction end disagrees with the germline gene, perhaps due to a read error. The genes are TRBV20-1 and TRBJ2-7; D might be TRBD2 (6 bases). The CDR3 totals 14 residues. Per the germline V gene, CDR1 is DFQATT and CDR2 is SNEGSKA (reference sequence). CDR3 protein: CSASVPRDCFEQYF. In DNA form, the CDR3 reads TGCAGCGCTAGTGTTCCCAGGGACTGCTTCGAGCAGTACTTC.

This clonotype was observed a few times. The CDR3 nucleotides are TGTGCCAGCAGCCACAGGTCGGGACAGAACAATGAGCAGTTCTTC. Translation: CASSHRSGQNNEQFF. The J gene is TRBJ2-1, the V gene TRBV11-3; TRBD1 agrees at 7 bases. The J segment lost 5 bases and the V segment lost 5 bases, leaving 9 bases of the junction unmatched. This CDR3 region has 15 residues. The germline V gene encodes CDR1 SGHNT and CDR2 YENEEA.